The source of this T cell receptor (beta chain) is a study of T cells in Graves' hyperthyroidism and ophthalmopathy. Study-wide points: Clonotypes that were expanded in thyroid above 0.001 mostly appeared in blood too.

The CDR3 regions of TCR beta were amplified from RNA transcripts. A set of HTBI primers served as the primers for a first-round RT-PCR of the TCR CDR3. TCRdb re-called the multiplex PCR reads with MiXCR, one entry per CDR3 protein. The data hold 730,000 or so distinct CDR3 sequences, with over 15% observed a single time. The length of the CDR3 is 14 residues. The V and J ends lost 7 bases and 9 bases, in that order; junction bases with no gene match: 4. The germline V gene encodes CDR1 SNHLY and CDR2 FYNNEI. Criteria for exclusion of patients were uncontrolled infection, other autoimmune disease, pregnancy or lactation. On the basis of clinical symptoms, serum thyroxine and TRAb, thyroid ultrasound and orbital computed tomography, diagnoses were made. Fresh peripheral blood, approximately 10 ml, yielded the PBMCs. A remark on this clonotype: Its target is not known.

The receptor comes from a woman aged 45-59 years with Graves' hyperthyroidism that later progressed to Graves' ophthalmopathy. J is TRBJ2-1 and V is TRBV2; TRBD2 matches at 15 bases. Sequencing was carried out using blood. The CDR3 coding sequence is TGTGCCAGCAAGGGACTAGCGGGGGGTGGTGAGCAGTTCTTC. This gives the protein CASKGLAGGGEQFF. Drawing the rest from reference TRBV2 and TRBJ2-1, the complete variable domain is EPEVTQTPSHQVTQMGQEVILRCVPISNHLYFYWYRQILGQKVEFLVSFYNNEISEKSEIFDDQFSVERPDGSNFTLKIRSTKLEDSAMYFCASKGLAGGGEQFFGPGTRLTVL.